This T cell receptor beta chain came from a study of beta chain features in type 1 diabetes. The germline gives CDR1 LNHDA, CDR2 SQIVND (reference sequence). V shed 4 bases, J shed 0 bases, and the junction held 5 bases outside the gene matches. This CDR3 is built from 16 residues. Concerning this clone itself: Its antigen remains unidentified. The sample holds other DNA sequences that translate to the same CDR3.

The entirety of the isolated RNA underwent reverse transcription, so expressed TCRB transcripts were sequenced. Approximately 3.5 million reads was the average for naive, central memory and regulatory T cell samples. Here immunoSEQ multiplex PCR was the method, and the copy in TCRdb shows in-frame clones only, minus some. Of more than 25,000 clones in the sample, around 54% were seen once. Every donor had blood drawn once into heparin, roughly 100 mL on average. The authors sorted CD4+ naive, central memory, regulatory and stem cell-like memory cells via CD45RO/CCR7/CD25/CD127/CD95/CD27. Study results and limitations: In all four CD4+ subsets, TCRB CDR3 length was significantly, moderately reduced in type 1 diabetes. There were fewer insertions and more deletions at the VDJ junctions of type 1 diabetes patients.

Sequencing input: Tregs from blood. The TCR was taken from a young woman with type 1 diabetes. The genes are TRBV19 and TRBJ2-7; 11 bases are a match to TRBD1. CDR3 DNA sequence: TGTGCCAGTAGTAGGGGACAGGGGGTGACCTCCTACGAGCAGTACTTC. It specifies CASSRGQGVTSYEQYF.